Detailed here is one T cell receptor (beta chain). What it binds is not known. These data originate in a study of CXCR3-negative and CXCR3-positive naive CD8 T cells. About the study: Sequencing brought in some 130 million TRB reads altogether, and each library got about 1.5 +/- 0.3 million. Broader study findings: Hydrophobicity of TRB CDR3s was greater in CXCR3-positive naive cells than in CXCR3-negative naive cells.

Investigators sorted each CD8+ T cell subset in triplicate, taking 300,000 to 350,000 cells each time. The germline CDR1 and CDR2 sequences are SGHRS and YFSETQ. The CDR3 is made up of 19 amino acids. The libraries of TRB cDNA were prepared using 5' RACE with UMI labels. TCRdb re-called the 5' RACE reads and catalogs CDR3 proteins one per entry, DNA excluded. The table gives around 60,000 distinct CDR3 sequences; the top ten clones make up approximately 0.8% of it. The source of this sequence is a human donor in good health. Some clones in this sample may be carry-over from other donors' samples. Sequencing input: naive CXCR3+ CD8+ T cells from blood. The subset denotes: CD45RO-CCR7+CD27+CD95- naive CD8+ T cells expressing CXCR3 (TNR3+). The chain couples TRBV5-1 to TRBJ1-1. The CDR3 loop reads CASRSWGVGPTIGDTEAFF.